The rows below give T cell receptor beta chains drawn from one sample of a study of PD-L1 blockade in urothelial cancer. The assay was immunoSEQ multiplex PCR, and TCRdb's table has in-frame clones only and misses some. The top ten hold 5% to 7% of the sample, which has tens of thousands of clones, roughly 90% seen once. This material consisted of PBMCs, taken around atezolizumab (anti-PD-L1) treatment. These receptors were taken from a woman aged 70-85 years with urothelial cancer. The CDR3 runs from the conserved cysteine through the conserved F or W.

j_gene: TRBJ2-4
v_gene: TRBV29-1
CDR3aa: CSVAPQEVGPMAKNIQYF

j_gene: TRBJ2-5
v_gene: TRBV5-5
CDR3aa: CASSWAPGTSGQETQYF

j_gene: TRBJ2-7
v_gene: TRBV29-1
CDR3aa: CSVEDLGGRPYEQYF

j_gene: TRBJ2-1
v_gene: TRBV11-2
CDR3aa: CASSFVGGRSDEQFF

j_gene: TRBJ2-3
v_gene: TRBV7-2
CDR3aa: CASSLTRDSRTDTQYF

j_gene: TRBJ1-3
v_gene: TRBV6-1
CDR3aa: CASSERYDSSSGNTIYF

j_gene: TRBJ2-7
v_gene: TRBV2
CDR3aa: CANTGTYEQYF

j_gene: TRBJ2-1
v_gene: TRBV28
CDR3aa: CASIKGGARDEQFF

j_gene: TRBJ2-3
v_gene: TRBV10-3
CDR3aa: CAISEGTSGSTDTQYF

j_gene: TRBJ2-2
v_gene: TRBV5-1
CDR3aa: CASSTGQGEVTGELFF

j_gene: TRBJ2-1
v_gene: TRBV11-2
CDR3aa: CASSLVGAAGVNEQFF

j_gene: TRBJ2-7
v_gene: TRBV6-5
CDR3aa: CASSYSQGASYEQYF

j_gene: TRBJ2-5
v_gene: TRBV6-5
CDR3aa: CASSLGTGDQETQYF

j_gene: TRBJ2-4
v_gene: TRBV19
CDR3aa: CASSVGQGLAKNIQYF

j_gene: TRBJ2-7
v_gene: TRBV5-4
CDR3aa: CASSTDRVGEQYF

j_gene: TRBJ2-5
v_gene: TRBV30
CDR3aa: CALLAWQRGGKETQYF

j_gene: TRBJ1-5
v_gene: TRBV6-6
CDR3aa: CASRETGGNQPQHF

j_gene: TRBJ1-2
v_gene: TRBV19
CDR3aa: CASSDTGGYGYTF

j_gene: TRBJ2-1
v_gene: TRBV28
CDR3aa: CASSYGTSGRVKFF

j_gene: TRBJ1-1
v_gene: TRBV10-1
CDR3aa: CASSLTGSPAEAFF

j_gene: TRBJ2-3
v_gene: TRBV2
CDR3aa: CASSEAQRGASDTQYF

j_gene: TRBJ1-5
v_gene: TRBV30
CDR3aa: CAYRQGATKPQHF

j_gene: TRBJ2-1
v_gene: TRBV11-2
CDR3aa: CASSLVYSIYNEQFF

j_gene: TRBJ2-7
v_gene: TRBV5-4
CDR3aa: CASSLRDRNYEQYF

j_gene: TRBJ1-1
v_gene: TRBV10-2
CDR3aa: CASSWTGMNTEAFF

j_gene: TRBJ2-7
v_gene: TRBV11-1
CDR3aa: CASSLGGRYEQYF

j_gene: TRBJ1-1
v_gene: TRBV7-8
CDR3aa: CASSLDRDPFTEAFF

j_gene: TRBJ1-1
v_gene: TRBV5-1
CDR3aa: CASALQGANTEAFF

j_gene: TRBJ1-1
v_gene: TRBV7-9
CDR3aa: CASSLLALDRGREAFF

j_gene: TRBJ2-3
v_gene: TRBV10-1
CDR3aa: CASSESDGTSTDTQYF

j_gene: TRBJ2-5
v_gene: TRBV25-1
CDR3aa: CASSESGLAGVRETQYF

j_gene: TRBJ2-5
v_gene: TRBV5-1
CDR3aa: CASSLGRSQETQYF